A selection of T cell receptor beta chains follows, all from one sample in a study of blood T cell repertoires in COVID-19. Sequencing used immunoSEQ multiplex PCR; TCRdb keeps in-frame clones, though not all of them. The data contain about 200,000 clones, 80% to 90% of them singletons. Sequenced material: PBMCs or T cells enriched from blood (not recorded which). These TCRs come from a woman between 45 and 60 years old who had been exposed to COVID-19. CDR3s include the opening cysteine and the closing phenylalanine or tryptophan. Each record gives: D gene, J gene, CDR3 length, V gene, clone size, CDR3 DNA, CDR3 protein. A D gene is named only where the DNA matches it firmly. The size field is filled for only some rows; it gives once, few, many or a size class.

- TRBJ1-1 15 TRBV9 - TGTGCCAGCAGCGTAGCTGGGGAGATGAACACTGAAGCTTTCTTT CASSVAGEMNTEAFF
- TRBJ1-6 12 TRBV6-5 - TGTGCCAGCAGCACAGGGAATTCACCCCTCCACTTT CASSTGNSPLHF
- TRBJ1-4 14 TRBV7-8 - TGTGCCAGCAGCTTAAGGCGGCAGGGAGAAAAACTGTTTTTT CASSLRRQGEKLFF
TRBD1 TRBJ2-1 14 TRBV2 - TGTGCCAGCAAACGGGCGACAGGGATTGGTGAGCAGTTCTTC CASKRATGIGEQFF
TRBD2 TRBJ2-1 20 TRBV3-1/TRBV3-2 - TGTGCCAGCAGCCAAGATCGGAGGCTAGCGGGGGGGAGCTCCTACAATGAGCAGTTCTTC CASSQDRRLAGGSSYNEQFF
- TRBJ2-7 12 TRBV7-8 once TGTGCCAGCAGCTTGGAGTACTACGAGCAGTACTTC CASSLEYYEQYF
TRBD2 TRBJ2-1 12 TRBV6-5 few TGTGCCGCGGGGGTAGGCCTGGATGAGCAGTTCTTC CAAGVGLDEQFF
- TRBJ1-1 15 TRBV28 - TGTGCCAGCAGTACTGAGACAGAGGATAACACTGAAGCTTTCTTT CASSTETEDNTEAFF
- TRBJ2-5 14 TRBV5-5 - TGTGCCAGCAGCTTGGCCCGTCGCCAAGAGACCCAGTACTTC CASSLARRQETQYF
- TRBJ1-2 13 TRBV3-1/TRBV3-2 - TGTGCCAGCAGCCAAGCACAGTCCTATGGCTACACCTTC CASSQAQSYGYTF
- TRBJ1-1 11 TRBV27 once TGTGCCACTTATCAGGGGTTTGAAGCTTTCTTT CATYQGFEAFF
- TRBJ2-7 14 TRBV9 - TGTGCCAGCAGCGTAGGACAGACCACCTACGAGCAGTACTTC CASSVGQTTYEQYF
- TRBJ1-6 13 TRBV10-1 - TGCGCCAGCAGCGGGACAAAAAATTCACCCCTCCACTTT CASSGTKNSPLHF
- TRBJ1-5 13 TRBV6-5 - TGTGCCAGCAGGGGACTAGCGGGACAGCCCCAGCATTTT CASRGLAGQPQHF
- TRBJ1-1 11 TRBV3-1/TRBV3-2 - TGTGCCAGCAGCACCCGGACTGAAGCTTTCTTT CASSTRTEAFF
TRBD2 TRBJ2-5 14 TRBV5-1 - TGCGCCAGCAGCTCTAGCGGGGGGGAAGAGACCCAGTACTTC CASSSSGGEETQYF
- TRBJ2-5 14 TRBV2 - TGTGCCAGCAGTTTTAATTGGAGACAAGAGACCCAGTACTTC CASSFNWRQETQYF
- TRBJ1-4 13 TRBV12-3/TRBV12-4 many TGTGCCAGCAGTTTAGCAGGGGTTGAAAAACTGTTTTTT CASSLAGVEKLFF
- TRBJ2-7 13 TRBV19 - TGTGCCAGTAGTATAAGGCCGGCGAGGGAGCAGTACTTC CASSIRPAREQYF
- TRBJ2-3 13 TRBV29-1 - TGCAGCGTCCCCGGGACTAGCACAGATACGCAGTATTTT CSVPGTSTDTQYF
- TRBJ1-5 15 TRBV7-9 - TGTGCCAGCAGCTCAAATTTAGGGGAAGGTCAGCCCCAGCATTTT CASSSNLGEGQPQHF
TRBD1 TRBJ1-1 14 TRBV18 few TGTGCCAGCTCAACGACAGGGAAGAACACTGAAGCTTTCTTT CASSTTGKNTEAFF
- TRBJ1-4 15 TRBV7-8 - TGTGCCAGCAGTCGTGTCGGAGGTCTTAATGAAAAACTGTTTTTT CASSRVGGLNEKLFF
- TRBJ2-6 15 TRBV5-8 - TGTGCCAGCAGCTTTCCGGGAGCTGGGGCCAACGTCCTGACTTTC CASSFPGAGANVLTF
TRBD2 TRBJ2-7 15 TRBV27 - TGTGCCAGCAGTTTAAGGGGACTAGCGGACTACGAGCAGTACTTC CASSLRGLADYEQYF
TRBD2 TRBJ2-2 17 TRBV4-3 - TGCGCCAGCAGCCACTCTCTTAGCGGGGGGGCCTCCGGGGAGCTGTTTTTT CASSHSLSGGASGELFF
- TRBJ2-5 15 TRBV27 - TGTGCCAGCAGTTCCAGAAACCTCGGGGTAGAGACCCAGTACTTC CASSSRNLGVETQYF
- TRBJ1-1 14 TRBV5-1 once TGCGCCAGCAGCCTCCAGGCCCAAGCCACTGAAGCTTTCTTT CASSLQAQATEAFF
TRBD1 TRBJ1-4 14 TRBV28 - TGTGCCAGCAGTATACAGGGGACGGGTGAAAAACTGTTTTTT CASSIQGTGEKLFF
- TRBJ1-3 19 TRBV18 medium-sized TGTGCCAGCTCACCCCCCTCGAGGGTCAGACGGTACTCTGGAAACACCATATATTTT CASSPPSRVRRYSGNTIYF
- TRBJ2-3 12 TRBV28 - TGTGCCAGCAGTCCCCCTAGGAATACGCAGTATTTT CASSPPRNTQYF
- TRBJ2-3 14 TRBV21-1 - TGTGCCAAAAGCAGATGGGGGGGCACAGATACGCAGTATTTT CAKSRWGGTDTQYF
- TRBJ2-3 12 TRBV18 - TGTGCCAGCTCACCCGAGCCGACCGGGGGGTATTTT CASSPEPTGGYF
TRBD1 TRBJ1-4 15 TRBV5-1 once TGCGCCAGCAGCTTGATGACAGGGACCAATGAAAAACTGTTTTTT CASSLMTGTNEKLFF
TRBD1 TRBJ1-5 16 TRBV24-1 - TGTGCCACCAGTGACCACAGGGGAAGCTACAATCAGCCCCAGCATTTT CATSDHRGSYNQPQHF
TRBD1 TRBJ2-3 15 TRBV6-5 - TGTGCCAGCAGCGGGACAGGACTCCACACAGATACGCAGTATTTT CASSGTGLHTDTQYF
TRBD1 TRBJ1-5 15 TRBV2 many TGTGCCAGCAGTTACAGGGGAGGAGACAATCAGCCCCAGCATTTT CASSYRGGDNQPQHF
TRBD2 TRBJ2-1 14 TRBV5-1 - TGCGCCAGCGGGACTAGCGGGGGGGCGGATGAGCAGTTCTTC CASGTSGGADEQFF
TRBD1 TRBJ1-1 14 TRBV24-1 - TGTGCCACCAGTGACCCAAAACAGGGGTCTGAAGCTTTCTTT CATSDPKQGSEAFF
TRBD2 TRBJ2-7 16 TRBV5-8 - TGTGCCAGCAGCTTCCTCTCAGTCGGGGGGGGCTACGAGCAGTACTTC CASSFLSVGGGYEQYF